The sample holds one count of the clone carrying this T cell receptor beta chain. Its matching antigen is unknown. Trimming left V 5 bases short and J 5 bases short, with 15 bases between. Germline assignment: CDR1 DFQATT and CDR2 SNEGSKA (reference sequence). This CDR3 spans 13 amino acids. MiXCR reprocessed the PCR reads for TCRdb. The sample holds around 45,000 clones, around 17% seen once. The data originate from a study of metastatic and nonmetastatic thyroid tumors. The study, taken as a whole, reports: Malignant thyroid tumors reportedly exceeded benign nodules significantly in TCR beta diversity, with the difference appearing in blood and tumor.

Until they underwent thyroid surgery, no patient had received any treatment. Source material: blood. This sequence joins TRBV20-1 and TRBJ1-1, with D uncertain. This clonotype was sampled from a female donor with papillary thyroid cancer or a benign thyroid nodule (not recorded which). Some clones in this sample may be carry-over from other donors' samples. The CDR3 DNA follows: TGCAGTGCTCTTAAATTGGCCGGGACTGAAGCTTTCTTT. This gives the protein CSALKLAGTEAFF.